A single sample is the source of the 28 T cell receptor beta chains below, sequenced in a study of cytomegalovirus exposure and HLA in healthy donors. Primers for the PCR totalled 60 Vbeta and 13 Jbeta. This table comes from immunoSEQ multiplex PCR, and its TCRdb copy is limited to in-frame clones, with some not included. The sample has over 100,000 clones, around 61% seen once. The sequencing input was PBMCs. The receptors stem from a woman younger than 45 in good health and CMV-seronegative.

The rearrangement joins TRBV4-1 to TRBJ1-1; weak D call: TRBD1 (6 bases). CDR1 MGHRA and CDR2 YSYEKL come from the germline V gene. The CDR3 has 16 amino acids. The V and J ends lost 0 bases and 6 bases respectively, with 17 bases between them. The CDR3 coding sequence is TGCGCCAGCAGCCAAGATGTTGTAGGGGGATGGTCTGAAGCTTTCTTT. Amino acids: CASSQDVVGGWSEAFF.

The chain is built from TRBV5-1 and TRBJ2-3; the D gene is possibly TRBD1 (6 bases). The CDR3 length is 15 residues. V gave up 4 bases and J gave up 6 bases, with 18 bases separating them. The V gene's germline CDR1 is SGHRS and CDR2 YFSETQ. CDR3 amino acids: CASSTGTSESDTQYF. The CDR3 bases are TGCGCCAGCAGCACAGGGACCTCTGAGTCGGATACGCAGTATTTT.

This sequence joins TRBV6-6 and TRBJ1-2; D is ambiguous. The germline gives CDR1 MNHNY, CDR2 SVGAGI (reference sequence). The CDR3 length is 15 residues. The ends were cut back, 5 bases at V and 2 bases at J, with 15 bases in the middle. CDR3 region: CASSVVSVLNYGYTF. CDR3 DNA sequence: TGTGCCAGCAGTGTCGTTTCGGTTTTAAACTATGGCTACACCTTC.

CDR3 in amino acids: CASSQTPGQGETQYF. CDR3 nucleotides: TGCGCCAGCAGCCAAACTCCGGGACAGGGGGAGACCCAGTACTTC. V gene TRBV5-1 combines with J gene TRBJ2-5; 10 positions match TRBD1. The CDR3 runs 15 residues. V was clipped by 4 bases and J by 5 bases; unmatched bases: 8. Germline CDR1 and CDR2: SGHRS and YFSETQ.

With regard to this clone: The junction departs from the called germline gene at one end, perhaps through a read error. J is TRBJ2-3 and V is TRBV14; 10 bases are a match to TRBD1. CDR1 is SGHDN, CDR2 FVKESK, per germline. The CDR3 length is 16 residues. CDR3 residues: CASSEDRGRFADTQYF. CDR3 in DNA: TGTGCCAGCAGCGAAGACAGGGGGCGTTTCGCAGATACGCAGTATTTT.

V and J are TRBV10-3 and TRBJ2-7; 8 positions match TRBD1. CDR1 is ENHRY, CDR2 SYGVKD, per germline. The V and J ends lost 4 bases and 0 bases, in that order; junction bases with no gene match: 2. The CDR3 consists of 14 residues. The CDR3 sequence is CAISGGTGSYEQYF. CDR3 DNA: TGTGCCATCAGTGGGGGGACAGGCTCCTACGAGCAGTACTTC.

In its sample, this clone was seen a few times. This rearrangement joins TRBV10-2 to TRBJ1-2, with 9 bases identical to TRBD1. The CDR3 has 15 amino acids. CDR1 is WSHSY and CDR2 is SAAADI in the germline V gene. Germline trimming cut 8 bases from V and 8 bases from J; bases unmatched to any gene: 15. The DNA for the CDR3 is TGCGCCAGCTGGGACAGGGTTGGGGGAGTAGGCGGCTACACCTTC. Its protein is CASWDRVGGVGGYTF.

The chain employs TRBV2 and TRBJ2-7; D is uncertain. This CDR3 contains 14 residues. Trimming shortened V by 6 bases and J by 6 bases, and 18 bases separated the two germline ends. Germline V lookup: CDR1 SNHLY, CDR2 FYNNEI. CDR3 DNA sequence: TGTGCCAGCAGCCTACGCCTAGATGTTGGCGAGCAGTACTTC. Encoded protein: CASSLRLDVGEQYF.

The rearrangement links TRBV29-1 to TRBJ1-3, with D possibly being TRBD1 (5 bases). This CDR3 has 16 residues. V was shortened by 0 bases and J by 3 bases, with 15 bases between the two germline ends. The germline gives CDR1 SQVTM, CDR2 ANQGSEA. CDR3 loop: CSVEDRWGKDGNTIYF. The CDR3 nucleotides are TGCAGCGTTGAAGATAGGTGGGGCAAGGATGGAAACACCATATATTTT.

This clone turned up a few times. This chain links TRBV2 with TRBJ2-7; 7 nucleotides align to TRBD1. The junction had 7 bases not matched to a gene; V was cut back by 4 bases and J by 4 bases. The germline CDR1 and CDR2 sequences are SNHLY and FYNNEI. The CDR3 extends over 14 amino acids. In nucleotides, the CDR3 is TGTGCCAGCAGTGTGTTACAGGGGATTTACGAGCAGTACTTC. It yields the protein CASSVLQGIYEQYF.

This clone came up once. J is TRBJ2-5 and V is TRBV14; D possibly corresponds to TRBD1 (6 bases). The J call is uncertain, as TRBJ2-7 better fits the DNA end. Germline V gene data show CDR1 as SGHDN and CDR2 as FVKESK. The CDR3 length is 15 residues. CDR3 loop: CASSLRQGSSYEQYF. Here the CDR3 DNA reads TGTGCCAGCAGCCTCCGTCAGGGGAGCTCCTACGAGCAGTACTTC.

The chain combines TRBV30 with TRBJ1-5, with D unresolved. CDR3 length equals 15 residues. Germline CDR1 and CDR2: GTSNPN and SVGIG (reference sequence). Trimming took off 0 bases at V and 3 bases at J, with 12 bases between the two ends. The CDR3 protein is CAWSVLEGANQPQHF. The CDR3 coding sequence is TGTGCCTGGAGTGTATTGGAGGGCGCCAATCAGCCCCAGCATTTT.

In this sample, this clone turned up a few times. The rearrangement joins TRBV15 to TRBJ2-5; 8 nucleotides line up with TRBD2. The germline CDR1 and CDR2 sequences are LNHNV and YYDKDF (reference sequence). The CDR3 covers 15 residues. The trim removed 0 bases at V and 4 bases at J, leaving 4 bases unmatched. The CDR3 region is CATSRDLLAGETQYF. The CDR3, as DNA: TGTGCCACCAGCAGAGACCTTCTAGCGGGAGAGACCCAGTACTTC.

V gene TRBV1 combines with J gene TRBJ2-1; the table's D gene call, TRBD2, was not cross checked with the DNA. TRBV1 is designated a pseudogene. This CDR3 has 17 residues. CDR3 protein: CANGVRSSGRDYNGQFF. CDR3 bases: TGCGCCAACGGGGTCAGATCTAGCGGGAGAGACTACAATGGGCAGTTCTTC.

This chain connects TRBV4-1 to TRBJ2-7; tentatively, D is TRBD1 (5 bases). CDR3 length equals 12 residues. CDR1 and CDR2 from the germline V gene are MGHRA and YSYEKL. Trimming took off 8 bases at V and 5 bases at J, with 13 bases between the two ends. CDR3 DNA: TGCGCCAGCGGGAAAGGGGCTAACGAGCAGTACTTC. Amino acid sequence: CASGKGANEQYF.

This clone was counted only a few times. The chain couples TRBV30 to TRBJ2-5; 9 nucleotides align to TRBD2. V trimming: 5 bases; J trimming: 5 bases; junction bases outside the gene matches: 6. The CDR3 covers 13 residues. From germline, CDR1 is GTSNPN and CDR2 SVGIG (reference sequence). CDR3 sequence: CAWGGGRVETQYF. The CDR3 nucleotides read TGTGCCTGGGGTGGCGGGAGGGTCGAGACCCAGTACTTC.

The chain employs TRBV9 and TRBJ1-3; no clear D gene. Trimming pared 3 bases from V and 2 bases from J, leaving 3 bases between. The CDR3 is 12 residues long. From germline, CDR1 is SGDLS and CDR2 YYNGEE. The CDR3 loop reads CASSATGNTIYF. CDR3 DNA: TGTGCCAGCAGCGCAACTGGAAACACCATATATTTT.

The count of this clone is one. The rearrangement joins TRBV7-8 to TRBJ2-7, with a possible D match to TRBD2 (6 bases). V was pared by 1 base and J by 0 bases, with 19 bases between. Germline V lookup: CDR1 SGHVS, CDR2 FQNEAQ. The CDR3 is 18 amino acids. CDR3 in amino acids: CASSLGLAGTPTSYEQYF. The CDR3 region has the DNA TGTGCCAGCAGCTTAGGTCTCGCGGGGACCCCCACCTCCTACGAGCAGTACTTC.

This clone was found a few times. The V call is TRBV6-5, the J call TRBJ1-5; D remains unclear. The V and J ends lost 5 bases and 0 bases respectively, with 11 bases between them. CDR1 is MNHEY and CDR2 is SVGAGI in the germline V gene. This CDR3 is built from 15 residues. DNA for the CDR3: TGTGCCAGCAGTCAGGATGGGTATAGCAATCAGCCCCAGCATTTT. Protein product: CASSQDGYSNQPQHF.

CDR3 sequence: CASSQALVGEQFF. For the CDR3, the DNA is TGTGCCAGCAGCCAAGCACTAGTTGGTGAGCAGTTCTTC. The rearrangement joins TRBV14 to TRBJ2-1; possible D gene TRBD2, 5 bases. Germline CDR1 SGHDN, CDR2 FVKESK. The CDR3 sequence is 13 residues long. V shed 1 base and J shed 9 bases, with 10 bases lying between them.

This clone was detected a few times. This CDR3 is also generated by other DNA sequences in the sample. The gene calls are TRBV9 and TRBJ2-7; tentative D call: TRBD1 (5 bases). Germline CDR1 reads SGDLS; CDR2 reads YYNGEE. Trimming took 0 bases from V and 2 from J, leaving 9 bases between them. The CDR3 length is 14 residues. This CDR3 reads CASSVGQGPYEQYF. The CDR3, as DNA: TGTGCCAGCAGCGTAGGGCAGGGCCCCTACGAGCAGTACTTC.

The J gene is TRBJ2-7, the V gene TRBV6-6; a possible D gene is TRBD1 (5 bases). The CDR3 consists of 15 residues. CDR1 is MNHNY and CDR2 is SVGAGI in the germline V gene (reference sequence). Trimming left V 6 bases short and J 4 bases short, with 19 bases between. The CDR3 sequence: CASRPESQGSYEQYF. CDR3 coding DNA: TGTGCCAGCAGACCAGAATCTCAGGGTTCGTACGAGCAGTACTTC.

In its sample, this clone was seen a few times. The J gene is TRBJ1-2, the V gene TRBV7-9; 7 bases are shared with TRBD1. CDR1 and CDR2 (germline): SEHNR, FQNEAQ (reference sequence). J was trimmed by 2 bases and V by 5 bases; bases with no gene match: 11. The CDR3 runs to 16 residues. CDR3 nucleotide sequence: TGTGCCAGCAGCAAGTTCGGTCCGACAGGGAACTATGGCTACACCTTC. Protein product: CASSKFGPTGNYGYTF.

This clone has more than one count but fewer than ten. The rearrangement uses TRBV5-1 and TRBJ2-2; 7 bases align to TRBD2. CDR1 and CDR2 (germline): SGHRS, YFSETQ. The CDR3 is 17 residues long. Germline trimming cut 2 bases from V and 7 bases from J; bases unmatched to any gene: 14. For the CDR3, the DNA is TGCGCCAGCAGCTTATGGGACTACCCCAGTCGAGGCGGGGAGCTGTTTTTT. Amino acid sequence: CASSLWDYPSRGGELFF.

There are a few counts of this clone. The chain carries TRBV6-5 and TRBJ2-1; TRBD1 matches 7 bases. CDR3 length: 11 residues. V shed 7 bases and J 8 bases; nucleotides not matched to a gene: 2. Germline V gene data show CDR1 as MNHEY and CDR2 as SVGAGI. The CDR3 reads CASNQGDEQFF. CDR3 bases: TGTGCCAGCAATCAGGGGGATGAGCAGTTCTTC.

V and J are TRBV19 and TRBJ2-1; the match to TRBD2 covers 9 bases. The germline V gene encodes CDR1 LNHDA and CDR2 SQIVND (reference sequence). V was pared by 1 base and J by 5 bases, with 12 bases of the junction left unmatched. The CDR3 loop spans 18 amino acids. The DNA of the CDR3 is TGTGCCAGTAGTATAGGGCGGGAGGGCCGGAGGGGAAACAATGAGCAGTTCTTC. It is translated as CASSIGREGRRGNNEQFF.

To note about this clone: The same CDR3 can be traced to other DNA sequences in this sample. The CDR3 sequence is CASSLSGLYEQYF. The DNA for the CDR3 is TGTGCCAGCAGTTTGTCGGGACTATACGAGCAGTACTTC. The chain is built from TRBV28 and TRBJ2-7; 7 bases align to TRBD2. V lost 3 bases, J lost 4 bases, and 3 bases stayed unmatched. Germline assignment: CDR1 MDHEN and CDR2 SYDVKM. This CDR3 spans 13 amino acids.

This chain connects TRBV7-9 to TRBJ1-2; 7 nucleotides line up with TRBD1. This CDR3 has 13 amino acids. Germline CDR1 and CDR2: SEHNR and FQNEAQ (reference sequence). V lost 5 bases to trimming and J lost 6 bases; unmatched junction nucleotides: 6. The CDR3 protein is CASSDRAFDGYTF. Here the CDR3 DNA reads TGTGCCAGCAGCGACAGGGCGTTCGATGGCTACACCTTC.